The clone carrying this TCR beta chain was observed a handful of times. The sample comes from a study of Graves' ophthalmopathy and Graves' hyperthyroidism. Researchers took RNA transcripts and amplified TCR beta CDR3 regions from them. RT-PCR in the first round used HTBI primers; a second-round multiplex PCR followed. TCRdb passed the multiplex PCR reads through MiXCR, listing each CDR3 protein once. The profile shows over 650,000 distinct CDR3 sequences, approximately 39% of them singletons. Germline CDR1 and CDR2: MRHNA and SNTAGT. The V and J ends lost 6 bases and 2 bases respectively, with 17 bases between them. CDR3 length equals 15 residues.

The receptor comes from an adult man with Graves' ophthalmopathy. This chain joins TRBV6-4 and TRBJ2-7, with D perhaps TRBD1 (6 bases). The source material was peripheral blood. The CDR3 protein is CASSVAGTPTYEQYF. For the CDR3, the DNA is TGTGCCAGCAGCGTTGCCGGGACACCTACCTACGAGCAGTACTTC.